This T cell receptor (beta chain) is drawn from a study of blood T cell repertoires in COVID-19. From germline, CDR1 is LGHNA and CDR2 YSLEER. There are 13 residues in the CDR3. Between the trimmed V and J ends, which lost 0 bases and 3 bases, there was a span of 3 bases. Some clones are missing from TCRdb's copy, which holds only in-frame ones; the method was immunoSEQ multiplex PCR. This table has about 310,000 clones, 89% appearing once. This rearrangement joins TRBV4-3 to TRBJ2-1; no clear D. The material sequenced was PBMCs or T cells enriched from blood (not recorded which). This receptor was obtained from a woman aged 25 to 39 who had recovered from COVID-19. CDR3 sequence (DNA): TGCGCCAGCAGCCAAGATTACTACAATGAGCAGTTCTTC. It codes for CASSQDYYNEQFF.